This is a list of T cell receptor beta chains from one sample in a study of blood T cell repertoires in COVID-19. Profiled with immunoSEQ multiplex PCR; TCRdb holds only in-frame clones, not every one. The sample yields fewer than 350,000 clones, 70% to 90% seen once. Material for sequencing was peripheral blood. These TCRs come from a woman under 40 who had recovered from COVID-19. Each CDR3 is given with its conserved first and last residue. D genes are given only for firm matches.

d_call j_call v_call cdr3_aa
TRBD1 TRBJ2-3 TRBV19 CASSVQQGRGDTQYF
TRBD2 TRBJ2-1 TRBV19 CASSPSERGRNEQFF
TRBD1 TRBJ2-5 TRBV7-2 CASSSGQGHQETQYF
TRBD2 TRBJ2-1 TRBV7-6 CASSPTRTSGRVNEQFF
- TRBJ2-3 TRBV27 CASSRPPDTQYF
TRBD1 TRBJ1-1 TRBV6-5 CASRIYHGQGEAFF
TRBD2 TRBJ2-2 TRBV7-9 CASSSRRTSGSPGELFF
TRBD2 TRBJ2-7 TRBV25-1 CASRKAGGGYEQYF
TRBD1 TRBJ1-1 TRBV2 CASSVWDRGEAFF
- TRBJ1-4 TRBV5-1 CASSSDTVQEKLFF
TRBD1 TRBJ1-3 TRBV10-3 CATQGVSSGNTIYF
- TRBJ2-7 TRBV6-1 CASSENRGSAYEQYF
- TRBJ1-6 TRBV10-1 CASSEGGGGSPLHF
- TRBJ2-7 TRBV6-2/TRBV6-3 CASSYSARAYEQYF
TRBD1 TRBJ1-1 TRBV7-2 CASSPRTGGGTEAFF
- TRBJ2-1 TRBV19 CASSLFSASSYNEQFF
- TRBJ2-1 TRBV6-5 CASSLGDPGNEQFF
TRBD2 TRBJ2-1 TRBV9 CASSVGAGGQEQFF
- TRBJ1-3 TRBV7-8 CASSLGSGNTIYF
TRBD1 TRBJ2-5 TRBV4-3 CASSKIWTGKETQYF
- TRBJ2-7 TRBV6-5 CASSPSTDPFEQYF
TRBD2 TRBJ2-7 TRBV6-2/TRBV6-3 CASSYQRGGIEQYF